The present T cell receptor (beta chain) was sequenced within a study of blood T cell repertoires in COVID-19. Study-wide background: Samples taken during acute and convalescent COVID-19 were collected in the United States, Italy and Spain. T cells, B-cell-depleted T cells, or PBMCs provided the cDNA or gDNA that served as material.

This CDR3 has 12 amino acids. Trimming pared 3 bases from V and 8 bases from J, leaving 10 bases between. Looked up from germline, CDR1 is SNHLY and CDR2 is FYNNEI. Everyone who took part was 18 to 89 years old, and they came from 24 US areas. Assay: immunoSEQ multiplex PCR; the TCRdb copy retains only in-frame clones and omits some. Here the sample spans 200,000 or so clones, about nine tenths being singletons. The sample taken for sequencing was PBMCs or T cells enriched from blood (not recorded which). The clonotype comes from a man aged 25 to 40 in a cohort exposed to, infected with or recovered from COVID-19 (not recorded which). The V gene is TRBV2, the J gene TRBJ1-1, with a weak D call TRBD1 (5 bases). CDR3 coding DNA: TGTGCCAGCAGTGAGGGGGGAAGAGAAGCTTTCTTT. Translated, it gives CASSEGGREAFF.